This T cell receptor (beta chain) was sequenced in a study of post-analysis software for immune sequencing data. Study details: The disease courses covered relapsing-remitting, secondary progressive and progressive-relapsing multiple sclerosis. Study-level results: Normalized Chao1 diversity was significantly lower in multiple sclerosis patients than in controls. TRBV5-6, TRBV5-1 and TRBV20-1 were among a handful of TRBV segments more frequent in patients than controls. With F measure, samples from one preparation batch clustered together strongly.

The length of the CDR3 is 16 residues. The germline CDR1 and CDR2 sequences are SEHNR and FQNEAQ (reference sequence). To note about this clonotype: Its antigen is not known.

The authors incorporated unique molecular identifiers into the TCR beta cDNA libraries. T cells numbering about 0.85 to 10 million yielded cDNA molecules that totaled roughly 500,000. TCRdb re-derived calls from the PCR reads in MiXCR, one entry per CDR3 protein. This table holds under 650,000 distinct CDR3 sequences, roughly 46% found once. The source material was blood. The source is a girl under 18 with multiple sclerosis. V and J are TRBV7-9 and TRBJ2-4; 7 bases match TRBD2. The better agreement between TRBJ2-7 and the DNA end casts doubt on the J call. CDR3 sequence reads: CASSLRRGREAVEQYF. DNA for the CDR3: TGTGCCAGCAGCTTAAGGCGAGGGAGGGAGGCCGTCGAGCAGTACTTC.